This entry lists 20 T cell receptor beta chains sequenced from one sample in a study of OX40 agonist ivuxolimab in advanced cancers. Method: immunoSEQ multiplex PCR; TCRdb's copy keeps in-frame clones and lacks some. The repertoire includes 80,000 to 100,000 clones, 90% of them detected once, and about 1.6% sits in the top ten. The material sequenced was CD4+ or CD8+ T cells sorted from blood, taken in a trial of the OX40 agonist ivuxolimab. These receptors all come from an adult with an advanced solid tumor such as melanoma, head and neck, liver or kidney cancer.

This clone was recorded a few times. The rearrangement uses TRBV6-6 and TRBJ1-1; D possibly corresponds to TRBD1 (5 bases). CDR1 and CDR2 (germline): MNHNY, SVGAGI (reference sequence). V was clipped by 3 bases and J by 5 bases, with 10 bases between them. The CDR3 length is 13 residues. The DNA of the CDR3 is TGTGCCAGCAGTTATTCGGGGGAAACTGAAGCTTTCTTT. Translated: CASSYSGETEAFF.

The gene calls are TRBV7-3 and TRBJ2-6; the D gene is possibly TRBD1 (6 bases). V dropped 5 bases and J dropped 2 bases, with 13 bases sitting between them. In germline, CDR1 is SGHTA, CDR2 FQGTGA. The CDR3 totals 16 residues. CDR3: CASSPTGFPGANVLTF. CDR3 in DNA: TGTGCCAGCAGCCCTACAGGGTTCCCTGGGGCCAACGTCCTGACTTTC.

This chain connects TRBV7-2 to TRBJ1-5, with 9 nucleotides matching TRBD1. J gave up 6 bases and V 5 bases, and 8 bases lay outside the gene matches. This CDR3 spans 15 amino acids. The germline gives CDR1 SGHTA, CDR2 FQGNSA. CDR3 residues: CASSIRDRDRQPQHF. The CDR3 coding sequence is TGTGCCAGCAGCATCCGGGACAGGGACCGTCAGCCCCAGCATTTT. Full variable domain (missing parts from reference TRBV7-2 and TRBJ1-5): GAGVSQSPSNKVTEKGKDVELRCDPISGHTALYWYRQSLGQGLEFLIYFQGNSAPDKSGLPSDRFSAERTGGSVSTLTIQRTQQEDSAVYLCASSIRDRDRQPQHFGDGTRLSIL.

The chain joins TRBV2 to TRBJ2-3; D may correspond to TRBD1 or TRBD2 (5 bases each). CDR1 is SNHLY, CDR2 FYNNEI, per germline. This CDR3 is 13 amino acids long. The germline V and J ends were trimmed by 4 bases and 3 bases, with 8 bases remaining between them. The CDR3 loop is CASSGGYTDTQYF. The CDR3 nucleotides read TGTGCCAGCAGTGGGGGGTATACAGATACGCAGTATTTT.

The V gene is TRBV7-3, the J gene TRBJ2-7; 9 bases map to TRBD1. Germline assignment: CDR1 SGHTA and CDR2 FQGTGA. V lost 2 bases, J lost 6 bases, and 2 bases stayed unmatched. The CDR3 has 13 residues. CDR3 protein: CASSLDRGGEQYF. The CDR3 DNA reads as TGTGCCAGCAGCTTAGACAGGGGGGGCGAGCAGTACTTC.

Points on this clone: The junction does not match germline at one end; this may be a read error. CDR3 coding DNA: TGTGCCAGCAGTTTGGACAGTTCCACCGGGGAGCTGTTTTTT. This encodes CASSLDSSTGELFF. The rearrangement links TRBV5-4 to TRBJ2-2, with D possibly TRBD1 on 6 matching bases. The germline V gene encodes CDR1 SGHNT and CDR2 YYREEE (reference sequence). The CDR3 is 14 residues long.

The chain employs TRBV4-3 and TRBJ2-1; the D is unclear. CDR3 length: 14 amino acids. Trimming stripped 4 bases from V and 5 bases from J, with 12 bases between. Per the germline V gene, CDR1 is LGHNA and CDR2 is YSLEER. CDR3 coding DNA: TGCGCCAGCAGCCCCGATAGAAGCAACAATGAGCAGTTCTTC. This sequence encodes CASSPDRSNNEQFF.

This chain links TRBV27 with TRBJ2-3, with D tentatively TRBD1 or TRBD2 (5 bases each). Germline V gene lookup returns CDR1 MNHEY and CDR2 SMNVEV (reference sequence). This CDR3 comprises 16 residues. Between the trimmed V and J ends, which lost 5 bases and 2 bases, there was a span of 17 bases. The CDR3 is CASSPIDSGPTDTQYF. In DNA, the CDR3 is TGTGCCAGCAGTCCAATAGACAGCGGACCCACAGATACGCAGTATTTT.

The J gene is TRBJ1-3, the V gene TRBV5-1, with D unclear. Germline CDR1 SGHRS, CDR2 YFSETQ. There are 17 residues in the CDR3. Between the trimmed V and J ends, which lost 0 bases and 0 bases, there was a span of 13 bases. For the CDR3, the DNA is TGCGCCAGCAGCTTGGTTCCGGGAGGAGACTCTGGAAACACCATATATTTT. Its translation: CASSLVPGGDSGNTIYF. Based on the CDR3 plus reference TRBV5-1 and TRBJ1-3, the full variable domain is KAGVTQTPRYLIKTRGQQVTLSCSPISGHRSVSWYQQTPGQGLQFLFEYFSETQRNKGNFPGRFSGRQFSNSRSEMNVSTLELGDSALYLCASSLVPGGDSGNTIYFGEGSWLTVV.

The rearrangement links TRBV7-2 to TRBJ2-1; 11 bases align to TRBD2. CDR1 is SGHTA, CDR2 FQGNSA, per germline. This CDR3 is built from 17 residues. V lost 4 bases to trimming and J lost 9 bases; unmatched junction nucleotides: 14. The CDR3: CASSSPIYSGRATEQFF. The CDR3, as DNA: TGTGCCAGCAGCTCCCCCATATATAGCGGGAGGGCCACTGAGCAGTTCTTC.

The rearrangement links TRBV7-3 to TRBJ2-5; D call uncertain. V was trimmed by 2 bases and J by 3 bases, leaving 7 bases between them. The CDR3 runs to 13 residues. CDR1 is SGHTA and CDR2 is FQGTGA in the germline V gene. In DNA, the CDR3 is TGTGCCAGCAGCTTATTCCAGGAAGAGACCCAGTACTTC. Translated, it gives CASSLFQEETQYF. The full variable domain, in which reference TRBV7-3 and TRBJ2-5 provide the parts outside the CDR3, is GAGVSQTPSNKVTEKGKYVELRCDPISGHTALYWYRQSLGQGPEFLIYFQGTGAADDSGLPNDRFFAVRPEGSVSTLKIQRTERGDSAVYLCASSLFQEETQYFGPGTRLLVL.

This rearrangement joins TRBV4-3 to TRBJ1-1; D ambiguous. This CDR3 contains 16 residues. The ends were cut back, 2 bases at V and 1 base at J, with 14 bases in the middle. CDR1 and CDR2 (germline): LGHNA, YSLEER. CDR3 in amino acids: CASSQFVQVPNTEAFF. In DNA form, the CDR3 reads TGCGCCAGCAGCCAATTCGTCCAGGTTCCGAACACTGAAGCTTTCTTT.

This chain's CDR3 is CASSLALGQGAIVYEQYF. In DNA, the CDR3 is TGTGCCAGCAGCTTAGCGTTAGGACAGGGGGCGATAGTCTACGAGCAGTACTTC. This rearrangement joins TRBV7-6 to TRBJ2-7, with 11 bases identical to TRBD1. The junction had 10 bases not matched to a gene; V was cut back by 0 bases and J by 3 bases. Germline V gene sequence: CDR1 SGHVS, CDR2 FNYEAQ. This CDR3 spans 18 amino acids.

Remarks on this clone: One end of the junction is discordant with germline, which a read error may explain. This chain uses TRBV9 with TRBJ2-5, with D hard to call. There are 12 residues in the CDR3. Germline V gene lookup returns CDR1 SGDLS and CDR2 YYNGEE. This CDR3 reads CASSPDHETQYF. In DNA form, the CDR3 reads TGTGCCAGCAGCCCCGACCACGAGACCCAGTACTTC.

The CDR3 sequence is CASSFRWGVVETQYF. CDR3 nucleotides: TGTGCCAGCAGCTTTAGATGGGGTGTGGTAGAGACCCAGTACTTC. V usage is TRBV11-3 and J usage is TRBJ2-5, with D unclear. The CDR3 is made up of 15 amino acids. V lost 3 bases and J 4 bases, leaving 15 bases between the germline ends. Per germline, CDR1 SGHNT and CDR2 YENEEA.

The V call is TRBV10-1, the J call TRBJ1-2; 9 bases line up with TRBD1. V trimming: 2 bases; J trimming: 13 bases; junction bases outside the gene matches: 11. This CDR3 has 14 amino acids. In germline, CDR1 is WNHNN, CDR2 SYGVQD (reference sequence). The CDR3 nucleotides are TGCGCCAGCAGTGAGCCGACCCGGACAGGGGCTTTCACCTTC. Its translation is CASSEPTRTGAFTF.

The chain is built from TRBV5-1 and TRBJ2-7, with D perhaps matching TRBD2 (6 bases). Germline V gene lookup returns CDR1 SGHRS and CDR2 YFSETQ. This CDR3 has 13 amino acids. Trimming removed 4 bases at V and 0 bases at J, with 8 bases between. This CDR3 is CASSPEGSYEQYF. CDR3 bases: TGCGCCAGCAGCCCGGAGGGCTCCTACGAGCAGTACTTC.

This chain uses TRBV11-2 with TRBJ2-7; TRBD1 matches 7 bases. Trimming took 4 bases from V and 2 from J; bases not matched to a gene: 2. The CDR3 sequence is 13 residues long. The germline CDR1 and CDR2 sequences are SGHAT and FQNNGV. The CDR3 DNA reads TGTGCCAGCAGCTCGCAGGGGGCCTACGAGCAGTACTTC. It codes for CASSSQGAYEQYF.

The chain is built from TRBV28 and TRBJ2-3; 9 positions match TRBD2. Trimming took 3 bases from V and 6 from J; bases not matched to a gene: 13. The CDR3 has 17 residues. Germline V lookup: CDR1 MDHEN, CDR2 SYDVKM. CDR3 in DNA: TGTGCCAGCAGTTTCCTCGTAGCGGGGGACCTCCCCGATACGCAGTATTTT. It encodes CASSFLVAGDLPDTQYF.

The rearrangement uses TRBV7-9 and TRBJ2-1; a weak D match, TRBD2 (6 bases). Germline lookup yields CDR1 SEHNR and CDR2 FQNEAQ (reference sequence). V dropped 5 bases and J dropped 9 bases, with 14 bases sitting between them. The CDR3 length is 13 residues. In DNA form, the CDR3 reads TGTGCCAGCAGCGGAGGGACGGTCGGTGAGCAGTTCTTC. The encoded protein is CASSGGTVGEQFF.